These 8 T cell receptor beta chains were all obtained from the same sample, sequenced in a study of monozygotic twins with inflammatory bowel disease (dated 2019 in TCRdb). The protocol used for the library was 5' RACE. The sequencing machine was an Illumina HiSeq 2500. TCRdb reprocessed the reads and provides one entry for every CDR3 protein sequence; no DNA is given. The table for this sample shows around 410,000 distinct CDR3 sequences. Of the sample, around 2.3% falls within the top ten clones. Input material: blood. The source is a human donor with ulcerative colitis or Crohn's disease, or a healthy co-twin of an affected twin (not recorded which).

V and J are TRBV14 and TRBJ1-2. In germline, CDR1 is SGHDN, CDR2 FVKESK. The CDR3 spans 14 residues. The chain's CDR3 is CASSQGSGYNGYTF.

The CDR3 loop reads CASSTHQGPGETQYF. The V call is TRBV19, the J call TRBJ2-5; without DNA, the TCRdb call of TRBD2 cannot be checked. This CDR3 spans 15 amino acids. Germline CDR1 reads LNHDA; CDR2 reads SQIVND (reference sequence). Together with reference TRBV19 and TRBJ2-5, the CDR3 gives the full variable domain: DGGITQSPKYLFRKEGQNVTLSCEQNLNHDAMYWYRQDPGQGLRLIYYSQIVNDFQKGDIAEGYSVSREKKESFPLTVTSAQKNPTAFYLCASSTHQGPGETQYFGPGTRLLVL.

J is TRBJ2-7 and V is TRBV28; the D call of TRBD1 rests on TCRdb alone, since no DNA is present to check it. The CDR3 covers 12 residues. Per germline, CDR1 MDHEN and CDR2 SYDVKM. The CDR3 loop is CASSTGWGEQYF. The full variable domain, in which reference TRBV28 and TRBJ2-7 provide the parts outside the CDR3, is DVKVTQSSRYLVKRTGEKVFLECVQDMDHENMFWYRQDPGLGLRLIYFSYDVKMKEKGDIPEGYSVSREKKERFSLILESASTNQTSMYLCASSTGWGEQYFGPGTRLTVT.

CDR3: CASGPQNEQFF. The V and J genes are TRBV5-1 and TRBJ2-1. The germline V gene encodes CDR1 SGHRS and CDR2 YFSETQ. This CDR3 contains 11 residues.

The rearrangement uses TRBV6-5 and TRBJ1-1; the D call from TCRdb, TRBD1, cannot be confirmed without DNA. Germline V lookup: CDR1 MNHEY, CDR2 SVGAGI. The CDR3 consists of 15 residues. The CDR3 protein is CASSYSMQGNTEAFF.

The chain joins TRBV5-5 to TRBJ2-5; TCRdb indicates TRBD2, and absent DNA this call remains unverified. Germline V gene data show CDR1 as SGHKS and CDR2 as YYEKEE (reference sequence). The CDR3 has 16 amino acids. The CDR3 region is CASSPMEGWDQETQYF.

The V and J genes are TRBV7-6 and TRBJ1-1; TCRdb reports TRBD1, a call that lacks DNA to check it against. Germline assignment: CDR1 SGHVS and CDR2 FNYEAQ. The CDR3 length is 16 residues. CDR3 protein: CASSSRGGRTRTEAFF.

The V and J genes are TRBV7-6 and TRBJ2-5. CDR3 length equals 15 residues. Germline V gene sequence: CDR1 SGHVS, CDR2 FNYEAQ. This chain's CDR3 is CASSLATSEQETQYF.